There are many counts of the clone carrying this TCR beta chain. This entry comes from a study of T cells in Graves' hyperthyroidism and ophthalmopathy. TCR beta CDR3 regions were amplified from RNA transcripts. HTBI primers were employed in a first-round RT-PCR of the TCR CDR3. TCRdb reanalysed the multiplex PCR reads using MiXCR and keeps one entry per CDR3 protein. The sample consists of around 600,000 distinct CDR3 sequences, around 14% of them appearing once. CDR1 and CDR2 (germline): SGDLS, YYNGEE. The CDR3 totals 16 residues. V shed 2 bases, J shed 5 bases, and the junction held 4 bases outside the gene matches.

The sample consisted of blood. This receptor was identified in a woman in her late teens or twenties with Graves' ophthalmopathy. The chain couples TRBV9 to TRBJ1-6, with 10 bases fitting TRBD1. The CDR3 DNA sequence: TGTGCCAGCAGCGTTTCAGGGACAGGGGATAATTCACCCCTCCACTTT. This translates into CASSVSGTGDNSPLHF.